This T cell receptor (beta chain) was identified during a study of T cells in Graves' hyperthyroidism and ophthalmopathy. Whole-study results and caveats: In simple terms, a model built on 13 V-J features told ophthalmopathy apart from stable hyperthyroidism.

This clonotype appeared a few times. Its antigen is unknown. There were TCR beta CDR3 regions amplified from RNA transcripts. The primer set for the first-round RT-PCR of the TCR CDR3 was HTBI. MiXCR, run by TCRdb on the multiplex PCR reads, gives a single entry per CDR3 protein. The table lists about 350,000 distinct CDR3 sequences, around 14% of them singletons. Stable hyperthyroidism: no ophthalmopathy progression over 18 months of follow-up. Newly diagnosed patients aged 18 to 65 had hyperthyroidism of under 2 months' duration. Lactation, pregnancy, other autoimmune disease or uncontrolled infection led to exclusion of patients. V trimming: 5 bases; J trimming: 8 bases; junction bases outside the gene matches: 12. This CDR3 is 14 amino acids long. Germline lookup yields CDR1 DFQATT and CDR2 SNEGSKA (reference sequence).

The rearrangement joins TRBV20-1 to TRBJ1-2; TRBD1 matches 9 bases. This sequence was found in a woman aged 25-40 years with Graves' hyperthyroidism. Material for sequencing was blood. The CDR3: CSAGSQTGQGGYTF. The CDR3 DNA reads as TGCAGTGCTGGTTCACAAACGGGACAGGGAGGCTACACCTTC.